Here is one TCR beta chain with its context. The entry originates in a study of blood T cell repertoires in COVID-19. Study context: Spain, Italy and the United States supplied samples that represented acute and convalescent COVID-19. PBMCs, B-cell-depleted T cells, or T cells were the source of the cDNA or gDNA that made up the material.

Per the authors' pipeline: Amplified reference gene primers provided the basis for estimating nucleated cell counts. Only in-frame clones appear in the TCRdb table, and some are missing; sequencing was by immunoSEQ multiplex PCR. V and J calls and clone size are those listed in that table; D and trimming were worked out from the DNA. The data hold about 120,000 clones, with 80% to 90% observed a single time. The sequence derives from a man aged 40-49 years with acute or convalescent COVID-19. The material sequenced was peripheral blood.

The DNA of the CDR3 is TGTGCCAGTAGTATATACAGGGGAAGCTCTGGAAACACCATATATTTT. This translates into CASSIYRGSSGNTIYF. The chain joins TRBV19 to TRBJ1-3; 7 bases are a match to TRBD1. Unmatched junction bases numbered 4, after V lost 2 bases and J lost 0 bases. CDR3 length equals 16 residues. Germline V gives CDR1 LNHDA, CDR2 SQIVND (reference sequence).